This T cell receptor beta chain was retrieved from a study of shared clonotypes between healthy human individuals. The germline V gene has CDR1 LNHNV and CDR2 YYDKDF (reference sequence). Trimming took 0 bases from V and 5 from J, leaving 8 bases between them. This CDR3 has 14 residues. Study-level findings and limits: The study found lower generation probabilities in non-shared clonotypes than in those shared by all four donors.

The donors, all of them Caucasian adults, lived in Nashville, Tennessee. This clone was counted once. Its antigen is not known. Assay execution proceeded at the deep level. Assay: immunoSEQ multiplex PCR; the TCRdb copy retains only in-frame clones and omits some. The sample carries approximately 350,000 clones, under 80% recorded once. V and J are TRBV15 and TRBJ2-1, with D hard to call. The sequencing input was memory CD4+ T cells sorted from blood. Documented subset: CD45RA-negative fraction. The sequence derives from a young man in good health. The CDR3 DNA reads as TGTGCCACCAGCAGAGATCCCGTGGACAATGAGCAGTTCTTC. It is translated as CATSRDPVDNEQFF. Based on the CDR3 plus reference TRBV15 and TRBJ2-1, the full variable domain is DAMVIQNPRYQVTQFGKPVTLSCSQTLNHNVMYWYQQKSSQAPKLLFHYYDKDFNNEADTPDNFQSRRPNTSFCFLDIRSPGLGDTAMYLCATSRDPVDNEQFFGPGTRLTVL.